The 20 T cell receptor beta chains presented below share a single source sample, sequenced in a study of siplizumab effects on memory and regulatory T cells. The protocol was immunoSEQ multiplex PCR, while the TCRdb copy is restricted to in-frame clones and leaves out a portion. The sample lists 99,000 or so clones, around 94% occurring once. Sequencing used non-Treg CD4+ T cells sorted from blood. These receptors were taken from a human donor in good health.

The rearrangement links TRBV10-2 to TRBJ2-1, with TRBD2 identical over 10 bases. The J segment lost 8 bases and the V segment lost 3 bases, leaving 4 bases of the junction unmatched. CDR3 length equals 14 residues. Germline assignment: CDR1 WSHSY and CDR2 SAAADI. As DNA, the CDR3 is TGCGCCAGCAGTGACAGCGGGAGGGGAGATGAGCAGTTCTTC. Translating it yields CASSDSGRGDEQFF.

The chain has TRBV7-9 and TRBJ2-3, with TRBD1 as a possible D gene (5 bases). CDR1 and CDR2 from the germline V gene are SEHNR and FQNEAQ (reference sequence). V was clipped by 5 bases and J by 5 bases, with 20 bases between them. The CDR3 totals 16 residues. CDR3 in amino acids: CASSLLRQSRGDTQYF. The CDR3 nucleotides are TGTGCCAGCAGCCTTTTGAGACAGAGCCGAGGAGATACGCAGTATTTT.

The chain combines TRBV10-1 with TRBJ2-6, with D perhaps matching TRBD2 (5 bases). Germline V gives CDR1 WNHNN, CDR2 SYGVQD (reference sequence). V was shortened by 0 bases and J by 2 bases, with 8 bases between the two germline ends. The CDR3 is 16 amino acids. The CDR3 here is CASSESEAPGANVLTF. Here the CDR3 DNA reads TGCGCCAGCAGTGAGTCGGAGGCGCCTGGGGCCAACGTCCTGACTTTC.

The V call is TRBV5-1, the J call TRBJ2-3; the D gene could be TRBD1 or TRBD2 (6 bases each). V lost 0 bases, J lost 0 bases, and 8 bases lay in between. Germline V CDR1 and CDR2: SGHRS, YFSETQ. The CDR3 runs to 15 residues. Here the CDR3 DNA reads TGCGCCAGCAGCTTGGAGGGGGGAAGCACAGATACGCAGTATTTT. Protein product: CASSLEGGSTDTQYF.

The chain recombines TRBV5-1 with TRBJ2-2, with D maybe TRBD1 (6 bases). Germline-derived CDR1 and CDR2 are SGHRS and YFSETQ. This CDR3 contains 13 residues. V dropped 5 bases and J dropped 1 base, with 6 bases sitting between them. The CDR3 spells CASRTGNTGELFF. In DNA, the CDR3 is TGCGCCAGCAGGACAGGGAACACCGGGGAGCTGTTTTTT.

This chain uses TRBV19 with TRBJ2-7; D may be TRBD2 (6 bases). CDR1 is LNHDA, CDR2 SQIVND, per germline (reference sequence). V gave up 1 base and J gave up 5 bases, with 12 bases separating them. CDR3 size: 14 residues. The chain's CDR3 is CASSIGGTSNEQYF. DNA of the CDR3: TGTGCCAGTAGTATAGGCGGGACTTCTAACGAGCAGTACTTC.

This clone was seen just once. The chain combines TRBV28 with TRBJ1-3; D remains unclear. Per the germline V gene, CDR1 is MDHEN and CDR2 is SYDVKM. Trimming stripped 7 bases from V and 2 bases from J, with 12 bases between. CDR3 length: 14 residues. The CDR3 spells CASTRSLAGNTIYF. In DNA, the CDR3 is TGTGCCAGCACCCGTTCGTTAGCTGGAAACACCATATATTTT.

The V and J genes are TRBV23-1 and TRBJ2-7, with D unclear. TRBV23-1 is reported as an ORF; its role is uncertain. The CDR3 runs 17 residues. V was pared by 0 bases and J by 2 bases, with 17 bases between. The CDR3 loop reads CASSQSSVRVRAYEQYF. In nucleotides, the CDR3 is TGCGCCAGCAGTCAATCGTCGGTCCGGGTTCGAGCCTACGAGCAGTACTTC.

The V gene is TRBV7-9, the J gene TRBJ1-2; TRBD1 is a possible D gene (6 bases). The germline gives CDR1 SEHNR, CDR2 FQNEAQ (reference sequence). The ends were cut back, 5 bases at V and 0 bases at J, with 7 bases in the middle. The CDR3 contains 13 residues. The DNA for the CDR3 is TGTGCCAGCAGCCGGACAGCTAACTATGGCTACACCTTC. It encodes CASSRTANYGYTF.

CDR3 in amino acids: CASSQRGQLGRTGELFF. The DNA of the CDR3 is TGTGCCAGCAGCCAGCGGGGGCAGCTGGGGAGGACCGGGGAGCTGTTTTTT. The gene calls are TRBV14 and TRBJ2-2, with a weak D call TRBD2 (7 bases). CDR1 is SGHDN, CDR2 FVKESK, per germline. The V gene lost 3 bases and the J gene lost 5 bases, with 19 bases spanning the gap. The CDR3 runs to 17 residues.

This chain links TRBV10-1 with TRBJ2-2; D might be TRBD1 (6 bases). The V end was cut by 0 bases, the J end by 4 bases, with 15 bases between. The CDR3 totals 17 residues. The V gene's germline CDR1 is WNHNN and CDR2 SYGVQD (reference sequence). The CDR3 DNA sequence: TGCGCCAGCAGTGAGTCTGGAGCAGGGGAAGCCACCGGGGAGCTGTTTTTT. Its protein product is CASSESGAGEATGELFF.

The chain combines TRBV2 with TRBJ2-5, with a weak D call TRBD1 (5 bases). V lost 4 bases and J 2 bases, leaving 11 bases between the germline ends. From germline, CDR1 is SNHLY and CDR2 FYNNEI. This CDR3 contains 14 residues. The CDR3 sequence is CASSGMGLQETQYF. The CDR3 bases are TGTGCCAGCAGTGGGATGGGGCTTCAAGAGACCCAGTACTTC.

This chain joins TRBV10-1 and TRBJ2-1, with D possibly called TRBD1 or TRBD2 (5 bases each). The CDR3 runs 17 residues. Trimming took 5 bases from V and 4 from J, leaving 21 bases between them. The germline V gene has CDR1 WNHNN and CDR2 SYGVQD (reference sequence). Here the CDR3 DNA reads TGCGCCAGCAGTCACCGGGTGGGGGACCCGAAATACAATGAGCAGTTCTTC. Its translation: CASSHRVGDPKYNEQFF.

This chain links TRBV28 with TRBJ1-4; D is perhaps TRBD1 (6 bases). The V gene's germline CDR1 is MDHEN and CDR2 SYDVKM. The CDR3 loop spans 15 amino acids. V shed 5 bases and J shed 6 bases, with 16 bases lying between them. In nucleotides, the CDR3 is TGTGCCAGCAGTCCCCACGGGGGGCAGGATGAAAAACTGTTTTTT. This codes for CASSPHGGQDEKLFF.

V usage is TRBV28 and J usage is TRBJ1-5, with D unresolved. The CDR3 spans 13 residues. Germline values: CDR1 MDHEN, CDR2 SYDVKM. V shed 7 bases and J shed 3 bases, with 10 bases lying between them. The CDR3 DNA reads TGTGCCAGCATGGGGTCGAACAATCAGCCCCAGCATTTT. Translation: CASMGSNNQPQHF. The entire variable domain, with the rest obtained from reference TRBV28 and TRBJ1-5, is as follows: DVKVTQSSRYLVKRTGEKVFLECVQDMDHENMFWYRQDPGLGLRLIYFSYDVKMKEKGDIPEGYSVSREKKERFSLILESASTNQTSMYLCASMGSNNQPQHFGDGTRLSIL.

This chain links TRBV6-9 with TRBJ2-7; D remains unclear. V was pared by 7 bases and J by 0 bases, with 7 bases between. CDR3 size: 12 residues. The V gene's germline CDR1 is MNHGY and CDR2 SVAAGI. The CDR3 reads CASNFSSYEQYF. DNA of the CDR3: TGTGCCAGCAACTTCAGCTCCTACGAGCAGTACTTC.

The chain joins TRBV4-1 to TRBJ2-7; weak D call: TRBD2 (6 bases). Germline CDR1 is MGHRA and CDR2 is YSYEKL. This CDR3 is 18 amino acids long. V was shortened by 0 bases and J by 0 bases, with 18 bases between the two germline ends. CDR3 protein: CASSQDQARGISSYEQYF. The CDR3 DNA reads TGCGCCAGCAGCCAAGATCAAGCGCGGGGAATTAGCTCCTACGAGCAGTACTTC.

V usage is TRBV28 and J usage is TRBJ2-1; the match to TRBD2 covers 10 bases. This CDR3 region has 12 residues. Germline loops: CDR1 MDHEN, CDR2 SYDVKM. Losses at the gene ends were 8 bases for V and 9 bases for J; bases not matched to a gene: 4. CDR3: CASRSGRVEQFF. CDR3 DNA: TGTGCCAGCCGGAGCGGGAGGGTTGAGCAGTTCTTC.

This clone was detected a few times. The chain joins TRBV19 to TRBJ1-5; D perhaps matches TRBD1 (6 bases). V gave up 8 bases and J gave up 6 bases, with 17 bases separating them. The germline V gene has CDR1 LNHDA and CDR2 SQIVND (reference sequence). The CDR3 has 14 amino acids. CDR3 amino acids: CASETQGMGQPQHF. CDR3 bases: TGTGCCAGTGAGACACAGGGAATGGGTCAGCCCCAGCATTTT.

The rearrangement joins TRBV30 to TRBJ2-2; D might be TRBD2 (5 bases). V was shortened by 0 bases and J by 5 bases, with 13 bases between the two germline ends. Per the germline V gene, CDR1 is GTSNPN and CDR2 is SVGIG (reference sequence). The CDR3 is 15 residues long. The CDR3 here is CAWSVPVGRTGELFF. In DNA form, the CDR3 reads TGTGCCTGGAGTGTACCCGTTGGGAGAACCGGGGAGCTGTTTTTT.